This T cell receptor beta chain comes out of a study of CD8 T cell repertoires and HIV-1 epitope variants. Study details: Control wells had CMV/EBV/flu peptides, negative Ebola AY9, or no peptide. Epitopes were three Gag families plus Nef HW9 and YT9. General study results and limits: The assay identified only TCR beta chains of antigen-proliferating T cells.

With regard to this clone: Its antigen is as yet unknown.

Trimming pared 1 base from V and 2 bases from J, leaving 12 bases between. Germline lookup yields CDR1 SGHVS and CDR2 FNYEAQ. The length of the CDR3 is 15 residues. Sequenced by immunoSEQ multiplex PCR; TCRdb stores in-frame clones only, minus some. Of 5,000 to 6,000 clones in the sample, around 66% were seen once. Sequenced input: cultured CD8+ T cells derived from PBMCs. This TCR was recovered from a male donor with HIV. The chain links TRBV7-6 to TRBJ2-7; D may be TRBD1 (6 bases). CDR3 protein: CASSLEADRPYEQYF. The CDR3 bases are TGTGCCAGCAGCTTAGAAGCAGACAGGCCCTACGAGCAGTACTTC.